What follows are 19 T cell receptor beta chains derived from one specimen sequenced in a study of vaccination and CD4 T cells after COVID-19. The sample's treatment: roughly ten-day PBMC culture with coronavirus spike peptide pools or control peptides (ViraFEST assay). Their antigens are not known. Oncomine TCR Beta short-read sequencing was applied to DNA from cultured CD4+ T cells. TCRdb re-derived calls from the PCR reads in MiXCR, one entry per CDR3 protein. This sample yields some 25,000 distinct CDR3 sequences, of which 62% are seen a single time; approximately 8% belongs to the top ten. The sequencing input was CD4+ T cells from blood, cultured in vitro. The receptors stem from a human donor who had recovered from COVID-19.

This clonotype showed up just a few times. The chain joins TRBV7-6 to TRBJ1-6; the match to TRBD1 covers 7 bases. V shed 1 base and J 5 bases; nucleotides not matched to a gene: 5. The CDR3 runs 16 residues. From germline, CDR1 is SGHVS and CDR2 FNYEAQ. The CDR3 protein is CASSLEAGGNNSPLHF. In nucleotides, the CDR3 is TGTGCCAGCAGCTTAGAGGCAGGGGGAAATAATTCACCCCTCCACTTT.

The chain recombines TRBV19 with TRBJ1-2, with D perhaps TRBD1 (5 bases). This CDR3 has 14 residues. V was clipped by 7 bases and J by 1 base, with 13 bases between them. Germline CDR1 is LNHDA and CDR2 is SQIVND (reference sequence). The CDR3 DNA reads TGTGCCAGTATAACCCGTGGGGGTAACTATGGCTACACCTTC. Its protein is CASITRGGNYGYTF.

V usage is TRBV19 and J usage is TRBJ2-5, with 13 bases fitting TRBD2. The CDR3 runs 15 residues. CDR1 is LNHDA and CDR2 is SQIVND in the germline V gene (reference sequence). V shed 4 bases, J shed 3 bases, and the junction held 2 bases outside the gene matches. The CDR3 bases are TGTGCCAGTAGTAGGACTAGCGGGAGTAAAGAGACCCAGTACTTC. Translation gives CASSRTSGSKETQYF.

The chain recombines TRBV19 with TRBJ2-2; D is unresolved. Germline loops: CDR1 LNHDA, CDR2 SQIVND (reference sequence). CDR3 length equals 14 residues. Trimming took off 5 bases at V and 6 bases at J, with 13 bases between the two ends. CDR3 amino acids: CASSADIAAGELFF. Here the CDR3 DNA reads TGTGCCAGTAGTGCCGACATCGCCGCCGGGGAGCTGTTTTTT.

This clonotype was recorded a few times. CDR3 bases: TGTGCCAGCAGCGAGGACAGGGCTGGAAACACCATATATTTT. This codes for CASSEDRAGNTIYF. The V gene is TRBV2, the J gene TRBJ1-3; TRBD1 agrees at 8 bases. CDR3 length equals 14 residues. Germline V gene lookup returns CDR1 SNHLY and CDR2 FYNNEI. With 6 bases clipped from V and 2 bases from J, the junction kept 3 bases outside the gene matches. The variable domain in full, with the rest retrieved from reference TRBV2 and TRBJ1-3, is EPEVTQTPSHQVTQMGQEVILRCVPISNHLYFYWYRQILGQKVEFLVSFYNNEISEKSEIFDDQFSVERPDGSNFTLKIRSTKLEDSAMYFCASSEDRAGNTIYFGEGSWLTVV.

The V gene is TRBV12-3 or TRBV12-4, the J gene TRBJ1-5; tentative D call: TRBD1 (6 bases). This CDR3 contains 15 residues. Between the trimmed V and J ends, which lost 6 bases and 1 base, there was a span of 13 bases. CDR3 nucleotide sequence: TGTGCCAGCAGCGACAAGGGGGGGAGCAATCAGCCCCAGCATTTT. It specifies CASSDKGGSNQPQHF.

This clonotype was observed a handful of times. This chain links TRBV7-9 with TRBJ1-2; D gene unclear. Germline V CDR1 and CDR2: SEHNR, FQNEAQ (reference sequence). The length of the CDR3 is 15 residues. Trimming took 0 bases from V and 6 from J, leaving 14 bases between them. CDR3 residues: CASSLAGLVVNGYTF. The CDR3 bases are TGTGCCAGCAGCTTAGCCGGTTTGGTCGTTAATGGCTACACCTTC.

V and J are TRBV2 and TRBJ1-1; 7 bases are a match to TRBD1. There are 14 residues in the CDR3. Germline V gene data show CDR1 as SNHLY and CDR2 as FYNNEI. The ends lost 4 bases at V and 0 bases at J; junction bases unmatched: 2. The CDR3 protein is CASSGDRVNTEAFF. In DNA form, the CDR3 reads TGTGCCAGCAGTGGGGACAGAGTGAACACTGAAGCTTTCTTT.

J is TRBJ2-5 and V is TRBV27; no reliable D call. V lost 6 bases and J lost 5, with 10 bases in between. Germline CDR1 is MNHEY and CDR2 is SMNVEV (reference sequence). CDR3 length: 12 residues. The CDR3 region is CASSHPRETQYF. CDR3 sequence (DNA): TGTGCCAGCAGCCACCCTCGGGAGACCCAGTACTTC.

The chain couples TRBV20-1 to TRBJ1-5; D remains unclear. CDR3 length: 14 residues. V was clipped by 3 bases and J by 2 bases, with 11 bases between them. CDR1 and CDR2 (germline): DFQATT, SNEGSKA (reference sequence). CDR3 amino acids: CSASNGQGNQPQHF. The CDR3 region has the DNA TGCAGTGCTAGTAATGGGCAAGGCAATCAGCCCCAGCATTTT.

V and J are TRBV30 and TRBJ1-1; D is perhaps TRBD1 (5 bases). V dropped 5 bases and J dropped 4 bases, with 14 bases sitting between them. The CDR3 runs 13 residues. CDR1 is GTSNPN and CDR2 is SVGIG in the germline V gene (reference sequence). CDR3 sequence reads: CAWASGTATEAFF. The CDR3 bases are TGTGCCTGGGCCTCCGGGACGGCCACTGAAGCTTTCTTT.

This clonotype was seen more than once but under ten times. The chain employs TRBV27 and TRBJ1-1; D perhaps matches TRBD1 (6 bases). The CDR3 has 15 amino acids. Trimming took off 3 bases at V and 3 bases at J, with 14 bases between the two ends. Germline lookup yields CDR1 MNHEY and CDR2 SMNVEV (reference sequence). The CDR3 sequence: CASSFTRGWDTEAFF. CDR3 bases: TGTGCCAGCAGTTTTACGAGGGGGTGGGACACTGAAGCTTTCTTT.

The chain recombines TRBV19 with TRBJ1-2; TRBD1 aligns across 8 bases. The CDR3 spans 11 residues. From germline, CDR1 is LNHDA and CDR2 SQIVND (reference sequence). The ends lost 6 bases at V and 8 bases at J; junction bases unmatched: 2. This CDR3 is CASRWTGGYTF. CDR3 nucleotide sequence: TGTGCCAGTAGGTGGACAGGGGGCTACACCTTC.

The CDR3: CSARGVSQANYGYTF. In nucleotides, the CDR3 is TGCAGTGCTAGAGGTGTATCGCAAGCTAACTATGGCTACACCTTC. The rearrangement joins TRBV20-1 to TRBJ1-2, with D unresolved. Germline-derived CDR1 and CDR2 are DFQATT and SNEGSKA (reference sequence). Trimming left V 1 base short and J 0 bases short, with 12 bases between. This CDR3 region has 15 residues.

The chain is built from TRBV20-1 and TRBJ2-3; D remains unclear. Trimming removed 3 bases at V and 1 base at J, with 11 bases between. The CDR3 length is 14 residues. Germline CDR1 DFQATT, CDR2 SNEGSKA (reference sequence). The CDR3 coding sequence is TGCAGTGCTAGGCAATCGACCGGCACAGATACGCAGTATTTT. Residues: CSARQSTGTDTQYF.

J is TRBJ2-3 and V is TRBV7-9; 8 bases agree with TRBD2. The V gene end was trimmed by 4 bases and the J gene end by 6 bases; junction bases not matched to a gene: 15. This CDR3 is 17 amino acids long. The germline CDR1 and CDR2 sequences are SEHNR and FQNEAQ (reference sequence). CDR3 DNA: TGTGCCAGCAGCTCCGCCTCGACTAGCGCCCCAGCTGATACGCAGTATTTT. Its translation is CASSSASTSAPADTQYF.

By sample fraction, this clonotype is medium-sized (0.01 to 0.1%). CDR3 sequence (DNA): TGCAGTGCGGGATTTTATAGCAATCAGCCCCAGCATTTT. Protein product: CSAGFYSNQPQHF. The genes are TRBV20-1 and TRBJ1-5; no firm D call. Trimming took 6 bases from V and 0 from J, leaving 9 bases between them. This CDR3 region has 13 residues. From germline, CDR1 is DFQATT and CDR2 SNEGSKA (reference sequence).

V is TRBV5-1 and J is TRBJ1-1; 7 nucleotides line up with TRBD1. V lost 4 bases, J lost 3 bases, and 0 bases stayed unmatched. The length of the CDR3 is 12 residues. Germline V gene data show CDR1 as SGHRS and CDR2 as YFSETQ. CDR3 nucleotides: TGCGCCAGCAGCACAGGGGACACTGAAGCTTTCTTT. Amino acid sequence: CASSTGDTEAFF.

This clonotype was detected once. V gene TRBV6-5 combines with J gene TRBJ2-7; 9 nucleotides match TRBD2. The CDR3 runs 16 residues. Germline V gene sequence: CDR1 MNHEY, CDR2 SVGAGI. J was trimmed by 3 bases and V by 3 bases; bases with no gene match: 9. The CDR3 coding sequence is TGTGCCAGCAGTTATCGACCTAGCGGGAACCTCTACGAGCAGTACTTC. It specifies CASSYRPSGNLYEQYF.